This paragraph reports one TCR beta chain. This record belongs to a study of T cell responses to AZD1222 COVID-19 vaccine. In germline, CDR1 is SGHRS, CDR2 YFSETQ. The germline V and J ends were trimmed by 4 bases and 6 bases, with 17 bases remaining between them. This CDR3 is built from 15 residues. The method was immunoSEQ multiplex PCR; TCRdb's version includes in-frame clones alone and lacks a portion of them. This table has some 83,000 clones, 75% to 90% appearing once. The TCR sequence derives from an adult in good health. The input for sequencing was peripheral blood, taken on day 0 of AZD1222 vaccination. The chain combines TRBV5-1 with TRBJ2-1; a weak D match, TRBD2 (6 bases). CDR3 in amino acids: CASSQTGTEGNEQFF. Written as DNA, the CDR3 is TGCGCCAGCAGCCAGACCGGGACGGAGGGCAATGAGCAGTTCTTC.